This paragraph covers one T cell receptor (beta chain) sequence. This sample is drawn from a study of technical replicates of blood from a few donors. Deletions cut 6 bases from V and 0 bases from J, with 8 bases between. Per germline, CDR1 SQVTM and CDR2 ANQGSEA. The CDR3 totals 12 residues. The assay was immunoSEQ multiplex PCR, and TCRdb's table has in-frame clones only and misses some. Found here are over 90,000 clones, about 96% of them singletons; the top ten hold approximately 0.38%. The chain has TRBV29-1 and TRBJ2-5, with D possibly TRBD1 on 5 matching bases. The receptor comes from a human donor in good health. What was sequenced was T cells isolated from PBMCs. CDR3 DNA: TGCAGCGTCCAGGGTTACCAAGAGACCCAGTACTTC. Protein sequence: CSVQGYQETQYF. Together with reference TRBV29-1 and TRBJ2-5, the CDR3 gives the full variable domain: SAVISQKPSRDICQRGTSLTIQCQVDSQVTMMFWYRQQPGQSLTLIATANQGSEATYESGFVIDKFPISRPNLTFSTLTVSNMSPEDSSIYLCSVQGYQETQYFGPGTRLLVL.